This T cell receptor (beta chain) appears in the sequencing data of a study of OX40 agonist ivuxolimab in advanced cancers. Measured with immunoSEQ multiplex PCR; TCRdb has only the in-frame clones, and not every one. The sample lists 70,000 to 100,000 clones; around 86% were seen once. CDR3 length equals 17 residues. Germline V gene sequence: CDR1 SGHTA, CDR2 FQGNSA. V was pared by 1 base and J by 7 bases, with 21 bases between. The specimen was CD4+ or CD8+ T cells sorted from blood, collected in a trial of the OX40 agonist ivuxolimab. The clonotype originates from an adult with an advanced solid tumor such as melanoma, head and neck, liver or kidney cancer. The gene calls are TRBV7-2 and TRBJ2-3; D perhaps matches TRBD2 (8 bases). This CDR3 reads CASSLVGTAGVINTQYF. DNA for the CDR3: TGTGCCAGCAGCTTAGTGGGGACAGCGGGAGTAATAAATACGCAGTATTTT.